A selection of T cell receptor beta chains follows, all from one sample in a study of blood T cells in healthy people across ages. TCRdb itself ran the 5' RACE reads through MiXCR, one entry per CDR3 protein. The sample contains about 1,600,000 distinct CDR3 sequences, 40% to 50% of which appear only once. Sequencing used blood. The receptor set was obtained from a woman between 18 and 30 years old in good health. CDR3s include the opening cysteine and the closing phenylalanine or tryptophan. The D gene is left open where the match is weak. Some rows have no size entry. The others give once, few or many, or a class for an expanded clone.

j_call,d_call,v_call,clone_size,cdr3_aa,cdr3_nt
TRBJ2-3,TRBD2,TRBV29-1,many,CSVVGSGRTDTQYF,TGCAGCGTTGTGGGTAGCGGGAGAACAGATACGCAGTATTTT
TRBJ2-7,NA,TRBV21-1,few,CASSKHPPHEQYF,TGTGCCAGCAGCAAGCACCCTCCCCACGAGCAGTACTTC
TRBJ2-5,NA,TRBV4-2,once,CASSFEEGEQYF,TGTGCCAGCAGTTTCGAGGAGGGGGAGCAGTACTTC
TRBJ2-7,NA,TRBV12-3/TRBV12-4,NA,CASSLDGAEQYF,TGTGCCAGCAGTTTAGATGGGGCCGAGCAGTACTTC
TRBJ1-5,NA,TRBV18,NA,CASSPIQGLSNQPQHF,TGTGCCAGCTCACCAATACAGGGTTTGAGCAATCAGCCCCAGCATTTT
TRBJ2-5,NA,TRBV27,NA,CASSFYGETQYF,TGTGCCAGCAGTTTTTATGGAGAGACCCAGTACTTC
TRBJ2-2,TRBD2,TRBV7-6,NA,CASSRLAGGQDGELFF,TGTGCCAGCAGCCGACTAGCGGGGGGGCAGGACGGGGAGCTGTTTTTT
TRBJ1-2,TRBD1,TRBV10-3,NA,CAISDAGQFYGYTF,TGTGCCATCAGTGACGCGGGACAGTTCTATGGCTACACCTTC
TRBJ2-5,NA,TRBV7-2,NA,CASSLTGPGETQYF,TGTGCCAGCAGTCTAACCGGACCGGGAGAGACCCAGTACTTC
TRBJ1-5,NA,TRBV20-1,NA,CSARAGRQGGQPQHF,TGCAGTGCTAGAGCGGGGAGGCAGGGCGGGCAGCCCCAGCATTTT
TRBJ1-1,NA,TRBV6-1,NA,CASTSPLGRGINTEAFF,TGTGCCAGCACCTCTCCCCTTGGACGGGGGATAAACACTGAAGCTTTCTTT
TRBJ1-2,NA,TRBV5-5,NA,CVSSSSGANYGYTF,TGTGTCAGCAGCTCGTCGGGGGCTAACTATGGCTACACCTTC
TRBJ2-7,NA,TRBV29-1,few,CSVAAGTIYEQYF,TGCAGCGTTGCAGCGGGCACAATCTACGAGCAGTACTTC
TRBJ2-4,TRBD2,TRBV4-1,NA,CASSHNSGPQYF,TGCGCCAGCAGCCATAATAGCGGGCCGCAGTACTTC